Below, 6 T cell receptor beta chains from the same sample are listed, as sequenced in a study of cytomegalovirus exposure and HLA in healthy donors. Here immunoSEQ multiplex PCR was the method, and the copy in TCRdb shows in-frame clones only, minus some. Counted here are 100,000 to 150,000 clones, roughly 91% occurring once; the ten biggest clones make up about 3%. The sample comprised PBMCs. Every receptor here comes from a man aged 25 to 40 in good health and CMV-seronegative.

The chain recombines TRBV29-1 with TRBJ1-4; TRBD1 might be the D (5 bases). This CDR3 is built from 12 residues. CDR1 and CDR2 (germline): SQVTM, ANQGSEA. Trimming shortened V by 8 bases and J by 10 bases, and 17 bases separated the two germline ends. CDR3 region: CSIPHRGGKLFF. CDR3 DNA sequence: TGCAGCATCCCACACCGGGGGGGAAAACTGTTTTTT.

This clone was seen once. The V call is TRBV7-9, the J call TRBJ1-6, with no clear D. CDR3 size: 14 residues. CDR1 SEHNR and CDR2 FQNEAQ come from the germline V gene (reference sequence). Trimming left V 1 base short and J 4 bases short, with 5 bases between. CDR3 DNA: TGTGCCAGCAGCTTAGGAGGATATAATTCACCCCTCCACTTT. This codes for CASSLGGYNSPLHF.

This clone was recorded only once. The chain carries TRBV6-5 and TRBJ1-1; 8 nucleotides agree with TRBD1. Germline V CDR1 and CDR2: MNHEY, SVGAGI. V shed 8 bases, J shed 8 bases, and the junction held 7 bases outside the gene matches. The CDR3 loop spans 12 amino acids. CDR3 sequence (DNA): TGTGCCAGCTGCAACAGGGGGGAGGAAGCTTTCTTT. It is translated as CASCNRGEEAFF.

V usage is TRBV15 and J usage is TRBJ2-1; tentative D call: TRBD2 (5 bases). The CDR3 consists of 14 residues. Trimming took off 4 bases at V and 8 bases at J, with 15 bases between the two ends. Germline loops: CDR1 LNHNV, CDR2 YYDKDF (reference sequence). CDR3 sequence: CATSIALRGDEQFF. The CDR3 nucleotides read TGTGCCACCAGCATAGCGCTCCGGGGTGATGAGCAGTTCTTC.

The chain combines TRBV15 with TRBJ1-3; D may be TRBD1 (5 bases). The germline gives CDR1 LNHNV, CDR2 YYDKDF (reference sequence). This CDR3 is built from 19 residues. V lost 4 bases and J 0 bases, leaving 22 bases between the germline ends. In DNA, the CDR3 is TGTGCCACCAGCATTAGACCCGGGACTACGGGGAGCTCTGGAAACACCATATATTTT. Its protein product is CATSIRPGTTGSSGNTIYF.

This chain connects TRBV7-3 to TRBJ2-3; 10 bases align to TRBD2. Germline-derived CDR1 and CDR2 are SGHTA and FQGTGA. J lost 3 bases, V lost 3 bases, and 3 bases had no gene match. This CDR3 has 15 amino acids. As DNA, the CDR3 is TGTGCCAGCAGCTTGAGCGGGGGGGCAACAGATACGCAGTATTTT. As protein: CASSLSGGATDTQYF.